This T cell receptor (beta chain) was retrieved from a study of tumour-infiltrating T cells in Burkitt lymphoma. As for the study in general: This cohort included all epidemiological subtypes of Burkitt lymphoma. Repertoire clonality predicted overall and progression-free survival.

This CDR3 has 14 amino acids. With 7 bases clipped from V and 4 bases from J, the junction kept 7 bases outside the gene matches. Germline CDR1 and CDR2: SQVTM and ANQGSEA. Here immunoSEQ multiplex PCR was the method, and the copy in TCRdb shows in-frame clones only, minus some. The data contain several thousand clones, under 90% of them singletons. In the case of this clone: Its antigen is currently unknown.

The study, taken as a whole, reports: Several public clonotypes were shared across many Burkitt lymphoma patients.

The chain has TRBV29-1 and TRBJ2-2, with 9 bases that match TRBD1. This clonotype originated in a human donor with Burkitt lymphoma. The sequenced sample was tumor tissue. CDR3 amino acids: CSAWTGAVTGELFF. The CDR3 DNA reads TGCAGCGCTTGGACAGGGGCAGTCACCGGGGAGCTGTTTTTT.